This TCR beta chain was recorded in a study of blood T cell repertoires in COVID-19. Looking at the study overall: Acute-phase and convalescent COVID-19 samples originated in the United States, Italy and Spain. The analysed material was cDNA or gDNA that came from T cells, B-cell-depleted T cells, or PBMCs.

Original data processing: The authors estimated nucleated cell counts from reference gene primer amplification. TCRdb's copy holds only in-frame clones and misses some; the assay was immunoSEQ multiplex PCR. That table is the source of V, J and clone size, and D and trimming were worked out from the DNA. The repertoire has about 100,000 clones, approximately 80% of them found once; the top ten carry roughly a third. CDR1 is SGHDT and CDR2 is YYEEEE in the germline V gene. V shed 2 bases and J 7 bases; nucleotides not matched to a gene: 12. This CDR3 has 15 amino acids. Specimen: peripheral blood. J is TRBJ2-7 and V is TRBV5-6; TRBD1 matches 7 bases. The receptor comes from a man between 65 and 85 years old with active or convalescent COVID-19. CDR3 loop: CASSFSTRGSAEQYF. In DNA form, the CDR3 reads TGTGCCAGCAGCTTTTCTACCAGGGGGTCGGCGGAGCAGTACTTC.